This record concerns one TCR beta chain sequence. V dropped 4 bases and J dropped 4; count of bases not matched to a gene: 3. This CDR3 contains 15 residues. Germline CDR1 LGHDT, CDR2 YNNKEL (reference sequence). This record comes from a study of blood T cell repertoires in COVID-19. Per the study methods: Counts of nucleated cells, estimated from reference gene primer amplification, were obtained. Profiling relied on immunoSEQ multiplex PCR, and the TCRdb table lists in-frame clones only, not all of them. Clone size and the V and J calls come from that table; the DNA yielded D and trimming. The profile shows 350,000 to 450,000 clones, just over 90% of them singletons.

The genes are TRBV3-1 (or the pseudogene TRBV3-2) and TRBJ2-1; TRBD2 aligns across 11 bases. This clonotype was sampled from a middle-aged woman who had been exposed to COVID-19. The sequencing sample was made of PBMCs or T cells enriched from blood (not recorded which). CDR3 amino acids: CASSLLAGGYNEQFF. CDR3 bases: TGTGCCAGCAGCCTCCTAGCGGGAGGATACAATGAGCAGTTCTTC.